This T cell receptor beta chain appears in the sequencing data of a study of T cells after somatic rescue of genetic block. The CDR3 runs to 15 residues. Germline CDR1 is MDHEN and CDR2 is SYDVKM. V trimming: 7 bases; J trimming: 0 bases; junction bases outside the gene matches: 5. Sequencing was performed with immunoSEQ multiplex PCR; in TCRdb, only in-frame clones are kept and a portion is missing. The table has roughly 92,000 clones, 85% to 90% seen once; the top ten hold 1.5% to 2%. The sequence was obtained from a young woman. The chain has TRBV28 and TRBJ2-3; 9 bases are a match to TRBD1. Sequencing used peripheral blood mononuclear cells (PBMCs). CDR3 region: CASTSQGASTDTQYF. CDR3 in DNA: TGTGCCAGCACCTCACAGGGGGCTAGCACAGATACGCAGTATTTT.